Below are 6 T cell receptor beta chains sequenced from a single sample in a study of CD8+ T cells in alopecia areata. Once RNA had been extracted, it was reverse transcribed into cDNA to act as the sequencing template. Some clones are missing from TCRdb's copy, which holds only in-frame ones; the method was immunoSEQ multiplex PCR. Seen here are 160,000 or so clones, around three fifths observed once, and the top ten hold approximately 0.91%. Treatment reported: oral pan-JAK inhibitor, 5-10 mg twice daily. Sequenced material: CD4+ T cells sorted from blood, taken at week 4, from a patient treated with tofacitinib. The receptors here all came from a human donor with alopecia areata.

The chain couples TRBV7-2 to TRBJ2-5; no firm D call. Looked up from germline, CDR1 is SGHTA and CDR2 is FQGNSA. The CDR3 is made up of 13 amino acids. Trimming pared 0 bases from V and 5 bases from J, leaving 7 bases between. The CDR3 DNA is TGTGCCAGCAGCTTAGCGGTTAGGGAGACCCAGTACTTC. Its translation: CASSLAVRETQYF.

The DNA for the CDR3 is TGCAGCTCGGGTAAAGAGACCCAGTACTTC. Translating it yields CSSGKETQYF. The chain has TRBV29-1 and TRBJ2-5; D is uncertain. The CDR3 is 10 residues long. CDR1 and CDR2 from the germline V gene are SQVTM and ANQGSEA. V was shortened by 8 bases and J by 3 bases, with 7 bases between the two germline ends.

This clone was counted between two and nine times. The chain is built from TRBV6-6 and TRBJ1-1, with 8 bases matching TRBD1. This CDR3 is 15 amino acids long. Germline CDR1 reads MNHNY; CDR2 reads SVGAGI (reference sequence). The junction had 6 bases not matched to a gene; V was cut back by 5 bases and J by 1 base. The CDR3, as DNA: TGTGCCAGCAGTCACCCCCAGGGGGCGAACACTGAAGCTTTCTTT. Its translation is CASSHPQGANTEAFF.

This rearrangement joins TRBV29-1 to TRBJ2-5, with unresolved D. The V gene's germline CDR1 is SQVTM and CDR2 ANQGSEA. There are 12 residues in the CDR3. V lost 0 bases and J lost 8, with 10 bases in between. CDR3 nucleotides: TGCAGCGTTGAAGATCCCAGTTTTACCCAGTACTTC. The encoded protein is CSVEDPSFTQYF.

The rearrangement uses TRBV20-1 and TRBJ2-1, with no clear D. With 6 bases removed from V and 4 bases from J, the gap between germline ends came to 7 bases. The germline gives CDR1 DFQATT, CDR2 SNEGSKA (reference sequence). The CDR3 extends over 11 amino acids. Here the CDR3 DNA reads TGCAGTGCCCTAGGGTACAATGAGCAGTTCTTC. This translates into CSALGYNEQFF.

The CDR3 loop reads CAISGTSVGYGYTF. The CDR3 coding sequence is TGTGCCATCAGTGGGACAAGTGTTGGCTATGGCTACACCTTC. The V and J genes are TRBV10-3 and TRBJ1-2; tentative D call: TRBD1 (5 bases). Germline CDR1 and CDR2: ENHRY and SYGVKD. This CDR3 has 14 residues. Trimming removed 4 bases from V and 4 bases from J, with 13 bases in between.